The clone carrying this T cell receptor (beta chain) was seen a few times. The data were obtained in a study of technical replicates of blood from a few donors. The table came from immunoSEQ multiplex PCR; TCRdb's copy has only in-frame clones and leaves some out. The profile covers roughly 80,000 clones, with 75% to 90% appearing a single time and about 0.38% taken by the ten largest. CDR1 is SGDLS, CDR2 YYNGEE, per germline. Trimming shortened V by 0 bases and J by 0 bases, and 6 bases separated the two germline ends. The CDR3 totals 14 residues. The TCR was taken from a human donor in good health. Sequencing was performed on T cells isolated from PBMCs. This chain connects TRBV9 to TRBJ1-1; D remains ambiguous. The CDR3 sequence: CASSVAQVNTEAFF. CDR3 nucleotide sequence: TGTGCCAGCAGCGTAGCGCAGGTGAACACTGAAGCTTTCTTT.